These T cell receptor beta chains were read from a single sample in a study of cytomegalovirus exposure and HLA in healthy donors. Sequencing used immunoSEQ multiplex PCR; TCRdb keeps in-frame clones, though not all of them. The repertoire shows approximately 50,000 clones; the top ten hold approximately 2.2%. The sample was PBMCs. The receptors come from a female donor in good health and CMV-seronegative. Each CDR3 is given with its conserved first and last residue.

CDR3aa | j_gene | v_gene
CASSYDRVRTEAFF | TRBJ1-1 | TRBV6-5
CASSQEDRGLFSGANVLTF | TRBJ2-6 | TRBV4-2
CASSLQGANTEAFF | TRBJ1-1 | TRBV27
CASSPATARQVRTGNTIYF | TRBJ1-3 | TRBV7-8
CSVEQGSTEAFF | TRBJ1-1 | TRBV29-1
CASSLAGQDTQYF | TRBJ2-3 | TRBV5-1
CASSVASGGDNEQFF | TRBJ2-1 | TRBV9
CARGGQGGNTEAFF | TRBJ1-1 | TRBV6-5
CSVPYATGRGEQFF | TRBJ2-1 | TRBV29-1
CASSFGQTEAFF | TRBJ1-1 | TRBV18
CASSALAGSSYNEQFF | TRBJ2-1 | TRBV9
CAWSLAGGNEQFF | TRBJ2-1 | TRBV30
CASRVQGSSYEQYF | TRBJ2-7 | TRBV2
CAWSVQNEQFF | TRBJ2-1 | TRBV30
CASSLGLTGFDNEQFF | TRBJ2-1 | TRBV7-2
CASSSARTGGEQYF | TRBJ2-7 | TRBV4-1
CAWSVRVPNEKLFF | TRBJ1-4 | TRBV30
CASSAAEGALSSYEQYF | TRBJ2-7 | TRBV7-9
CASSQPPRRDGLRAFF | TRBJ1-1 | TRBV4-1
CASSELAREDF | TRBJ2-5 | TRBV6-1
CASSLTWQGDIVQKLFF | TRBJ1-4 | TRBV5-1
CASSFGGNTEAFF | TRBJ1-1 | TRBV7-9
CASSLGAFGTPLPF | TRBJ1-1 | TRBV7-9
CASRTPSYEQYF | TRBJ2-7 | TRBV11-2
CASRQLAGSNYGYTF | TRBJ1-2 | TRBV27
CASSLGTGGDGYTF | TRBJ1-2 | TRBV5-1
CASSNSGRSREQYF | TRBJ2-7 | TRBV6-5
CASSLVGGTQYF | TRBJ2-3 | TRBV7-8
CASSLLEPYTEAFF | TRBJ1-1 | TRBV16
CASRPQTGIGDGYTF | TRBJ1-2 | TRBV7-9
CAGSVRLTRVGEQYF | TRBJ2-5 | TRBV30
CASSPTDSYGYTF | TRBJ1-2 | TRBV4-1
CAWGREEGYGYTF | TRBJ1-2 | TRBV30
CASSGAGSHEKLFF | TRBJ1-4 | TRBV2
CASSEATRGYEQYF | TRBJ2-7 | TRBV2
CASSQGGLAGRADTQYF | TRBJ2-3 | TRBV4-2
CSARLAGVPETQYF | TRBJ2-5 | TRBV29-1
CASSGDFTDTQYF | TRBJ2-3 | TRBV6-5
CASSLGTGTSAADTQYF | TRBJ2-3 | TRBV7-6
CASSPRQGPSNQPQHF | TRBJ1-5 | TRBV27
CASSPGLAAYEQYF | TRBJ2-7 | TRBV4-2
CAWRGTGEYEQYF | TRBJ2-7 | TRBV30
CAWRGTTIGEQYF | TRBJ2-7 | TRBV30
CASSAPGQGYGYTF | TRBJ1-2 | TRBV7-8